The rows below give T cell receptor beta chains drawn from one sample of a study of CXCR3-negative and CXCR3-positive naive CD8 T cells. TCRdb reprocessed the 5' RACE reads and keeps a single row for each CDR3 protein, giving no DNA. Its table records 50,000 to 65,000 distinct CDR3 sequences. The specimen sequenced was naive CXCR3- CD8+ T cells from blood. Receptors originate from a human donor in good health. Some clones in this sample may be carry-over from other donors' samples. CDR3s include the opening cysteine and the closing phenylalanine or tryptophan.

>TRBJ2-2|TRBV12-3/TRBV12-4
CASSRLAVNTGELFF
>TRBJ2-7|TRBV15
CATSRDREPNEQYF
>TRBJ2-1|TRBV7-2
CASSLTDADEQFF
>TRBJ2-5|TRBV28
CASATPSGGETQYF
>TRBJ2-3|TRBV4-3
CASSQAILLAGGTDTQYF
>TRBJ2-7|TRBV7-2
CASSSFVGADVEQYF
>TRBJ1-2|TRBV7-9
CASSLSFGGPYGYTF
>TRBJ2-7|TRBV25-1
CASSEEGIIPYEQYF
>TRBJ2-1|TRBV4-3
CASSQDLSGGTWNEQFF
>TRBJ1-1|TRBV29-1
CSVELHNTEAFF
>TRBJ2-1|TRBV3-1
CASSPSLAGGPGNEQFF
>TRBJ2-1|TRBV11-3
CASSTSGTSGGADEQFF
>TRBJ2-7|TRBV12-3/TRBV12-4
CASRGEESYEQYF
>TRBJ2-1|TRBV20-1
CSARSPRRGAGVPSYNEQFF
>TRBJ2-3|TRBV23-1
CASSQLVAGRITDTQYF
>TRBJ2-2|TRBV29-1
CSVEDAGNSNTGELFF
>TRBJ1-1|TRBV7-3
CASSQRGNTEAFF
>TRBJ1-6|TRBV7-9
CASSSSQSPLHF
>TRBJ1-2|TRBV7-9
CASSLASAADNYGYTF
>TRBJ2-2|TRBV7-8
CASGQDNTGELFF
>TRBJ2-7|TRBV20-1
CSANGPDSLASYEQYF
>TRBJ2-7|TRBV6-5
CASSGASGRYEQYF
>TRBJ1-1|TRBV6-6
CASSYAGQGVQNTEAFF
>TRBJ1-2|TRBV6-1
CASSEGRDRAGYTF
>TRBJ2-5|TRBV6-1
CASSEERDGWAQYF
>TRBJ2-4|TRBV27
CASSSDVKNIQYF
>TRBJ2-1|TRBV7-9
CASSYGLAGLFF
>TRBJ2-3|TRBV7-8
CASSRGTSGASSTDTQYF
>TRBJ1-1|TRBV27
CASSLVVRLDEAFF
>TRBJ2-5|TRBV15
CATSRTLDRGLFETQYF
>TRBJ2-5|TRBV29-1
CSVLLAGSPETQYF
>TRBJ2-1|TRBV5-1
CASSWDGNEQFF
>TRBJ2-2|TRBV20-1
CSARGRRGTNTGELFF
>TRBJ1-1|TRBV7-8
CASSSRGPGATEAFF
>TRBJ2-5|TRBV9
CASSPQLTQETQYF
>TRBJ1-3|TRBV7-9
CASSSDRRYSGNTIYF
>TRBJ2-7|TRBV4-2
CASSQERSYYEQYF
>TRBJ2-2|TRBV6-5
CASSYSTSGRGTGELFF
>TRBJ2-2|TRBV11-2
CASSLGGSGGNTGELFF
>TRBJ1-1|TRBV10-3
CAIIHPPGLGTVNTEAFF
>TRBJ2-1|TRBV9
CASSLGGSYNERFF
>TRBJ2-3|TRBV7-2
CASSLYAGGPDTQYF
>TRBJ2-7|TRBV4-1
CASSQEHSDYEQYF
>TRBJ2-5|TRBV28
CASSPVRLAGGKETQYF
>TRBJ1-3|TRBV12-3/TRBV12-4
CASSPQRTGNTIYF
>TRBJ2-7|TRBV2
CASSEAPTGYEQYF
>TRBJ2-7|TRBV6-2/TRBV6-3
CASSNPWDEQYF
>TRBJ2-1|TRBV19
CASRQTGGLNEQFF
>TRBJ2-7|TRBV6-1
CASSEAGGRSYEQYF